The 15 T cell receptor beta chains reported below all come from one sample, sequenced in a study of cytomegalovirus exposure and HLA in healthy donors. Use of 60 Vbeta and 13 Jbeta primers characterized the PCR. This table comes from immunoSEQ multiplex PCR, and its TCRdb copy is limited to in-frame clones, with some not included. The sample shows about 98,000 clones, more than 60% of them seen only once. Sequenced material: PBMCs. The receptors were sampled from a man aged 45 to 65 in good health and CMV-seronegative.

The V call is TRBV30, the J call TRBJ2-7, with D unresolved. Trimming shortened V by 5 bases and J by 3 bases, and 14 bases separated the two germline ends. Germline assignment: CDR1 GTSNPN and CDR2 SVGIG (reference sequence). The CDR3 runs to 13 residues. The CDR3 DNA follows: TGTGCCTGGGCGGAAGGAGCCAACTACGAGCAGTACTTC. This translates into CAWAEGANYEQYF. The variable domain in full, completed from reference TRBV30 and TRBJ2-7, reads SQTIHQWPATLVQPVGSPLSLECTVEGTSNPNLYWYRQAAGRGLQLLFYSVGIGQISSEVPQNLSASRPQDRQFILSSKKLLLSDSGFYLCAWAEGANYEQYFGPGTRLTVT.

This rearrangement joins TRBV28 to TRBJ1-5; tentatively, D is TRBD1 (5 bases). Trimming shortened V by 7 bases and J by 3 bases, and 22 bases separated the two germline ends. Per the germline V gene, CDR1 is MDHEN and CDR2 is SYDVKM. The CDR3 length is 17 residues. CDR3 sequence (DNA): TGTGCCAGCACCACGAGGAGGAGGGGCGATACCAATCAGCCCCAGCATTTT. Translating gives CASTTRRRGDTNQPQHF. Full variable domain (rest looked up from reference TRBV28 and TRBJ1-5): DVKVTQSSRYLVKRTGEKVFLECVQDMDHENMFWYRQDPGLGLRLIYFSYDVKMKEKGDIPEGYSVSREKKERFSLILESASTNQTSMYLCASTTRRRGDTNQPQHFGDGTRLSIL.

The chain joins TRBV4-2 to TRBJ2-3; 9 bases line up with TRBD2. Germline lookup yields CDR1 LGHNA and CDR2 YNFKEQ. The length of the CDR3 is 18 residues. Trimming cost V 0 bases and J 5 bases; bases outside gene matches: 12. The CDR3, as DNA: TGTGCCAGCAGCCAAGAACAGGTTCGCGGGGGGGGTGGAGATACGCAGTATTTT. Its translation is CASSQEQVRGGGGDTQYF.

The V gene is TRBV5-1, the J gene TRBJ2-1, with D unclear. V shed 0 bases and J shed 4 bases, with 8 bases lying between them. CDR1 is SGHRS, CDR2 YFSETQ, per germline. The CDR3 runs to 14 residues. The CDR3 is CASSLGQVYNEQFF. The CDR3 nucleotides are TGCGCCAGCAGCTTGGGGCAGGTTTACAATGAGCAGTTCTTC.

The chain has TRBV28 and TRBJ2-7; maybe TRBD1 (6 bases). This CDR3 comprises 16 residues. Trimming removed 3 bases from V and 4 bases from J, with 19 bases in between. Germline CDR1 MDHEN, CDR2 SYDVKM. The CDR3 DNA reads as TGTGCCAGCAGTTTTTGGACAAACAGGGAGACTTACGAGCAGTACTTC. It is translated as CASSFWTNRETYEQYF.

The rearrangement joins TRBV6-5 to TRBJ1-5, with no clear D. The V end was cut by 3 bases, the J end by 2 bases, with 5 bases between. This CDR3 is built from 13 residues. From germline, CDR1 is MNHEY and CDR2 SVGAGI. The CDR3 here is CASSYGGNQPQHF. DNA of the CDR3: TGTGCCAGCAGTTATGGAGGCAATCAGCCCCAGCATTTT.

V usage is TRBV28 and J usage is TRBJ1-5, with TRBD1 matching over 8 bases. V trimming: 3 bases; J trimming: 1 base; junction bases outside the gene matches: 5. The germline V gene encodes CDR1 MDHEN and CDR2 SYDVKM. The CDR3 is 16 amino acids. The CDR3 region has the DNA TGTGCCAGCAGTTTCAGACAGGGGACGAGCAATCAGCCCCAGCATTTT. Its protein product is CASSFRQGTSNQPQHF. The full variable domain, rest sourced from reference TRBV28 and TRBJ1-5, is DVKVTQSSRYLVKRTGEKVFLECVQDMDHENMFWYRQDPGLGLRLIYFSYDVKMKEKGDIPEGYSVSREKKERFSLILESASTNQTSMYLCASSFRQGTSNQPQHFGDGTRLSIL.

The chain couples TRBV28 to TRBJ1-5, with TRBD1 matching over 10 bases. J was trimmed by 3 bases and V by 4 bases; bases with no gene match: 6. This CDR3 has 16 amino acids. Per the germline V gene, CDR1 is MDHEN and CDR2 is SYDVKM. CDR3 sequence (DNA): TGTGCCAGCAGTTCTCCCGGGACAGGGGTCAATCAGCCCCAGCATTTT. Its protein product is CASSSPGTGVNQPQHF.

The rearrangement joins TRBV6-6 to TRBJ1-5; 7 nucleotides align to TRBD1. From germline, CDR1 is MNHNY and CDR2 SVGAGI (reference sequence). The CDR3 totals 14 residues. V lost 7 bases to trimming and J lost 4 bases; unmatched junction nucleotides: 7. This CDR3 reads CASTRQGQNQPQHF. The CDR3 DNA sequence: TGTGCCAGCACTCGACAGGGCCAGAATCAGCCCCAGCATTTT.

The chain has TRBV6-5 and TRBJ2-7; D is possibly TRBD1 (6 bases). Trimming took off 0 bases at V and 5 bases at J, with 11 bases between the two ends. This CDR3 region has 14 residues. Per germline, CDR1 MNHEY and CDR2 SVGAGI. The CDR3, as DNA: TGTGCCAGCAGTTACTCTCAGGGGCCCGACGAGCAGTACTTC. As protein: CASSYSQGPDEQYF.

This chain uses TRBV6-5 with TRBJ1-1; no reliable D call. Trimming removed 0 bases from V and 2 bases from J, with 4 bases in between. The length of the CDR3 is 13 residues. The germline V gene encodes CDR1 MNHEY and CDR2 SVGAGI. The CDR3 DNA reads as TGTGCCAGCAGTTACTCGGCTAACACTGAAGCTTTCTTT. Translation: CASSYSANTEAFF.

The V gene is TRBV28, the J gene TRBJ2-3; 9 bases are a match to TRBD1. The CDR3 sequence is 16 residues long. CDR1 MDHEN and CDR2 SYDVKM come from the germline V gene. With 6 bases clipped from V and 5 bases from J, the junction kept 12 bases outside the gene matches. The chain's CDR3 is CASSWSGDRERDTQYF. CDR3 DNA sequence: TGTGCCAGCAGCTGGTCAGGGGACAGGGAGCGAGATACGCAGTATTTT.

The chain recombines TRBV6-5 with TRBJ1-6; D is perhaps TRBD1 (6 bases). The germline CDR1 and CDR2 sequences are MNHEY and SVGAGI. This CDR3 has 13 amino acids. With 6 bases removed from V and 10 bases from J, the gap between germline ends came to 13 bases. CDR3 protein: CASRTDRNSPLHF. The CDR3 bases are TGTGCCAGCAGAACCGACAGGAACTCACCCCTCCACTTT.

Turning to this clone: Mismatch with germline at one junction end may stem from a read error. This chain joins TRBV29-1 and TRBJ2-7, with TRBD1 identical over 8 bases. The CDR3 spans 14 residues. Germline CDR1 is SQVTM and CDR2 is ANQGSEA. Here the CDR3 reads CSVEDRGPSYEQYF. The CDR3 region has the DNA TGCAGCGTCGAAGACAGGGGTCCTTCCTACGAGCAGTACTTC.

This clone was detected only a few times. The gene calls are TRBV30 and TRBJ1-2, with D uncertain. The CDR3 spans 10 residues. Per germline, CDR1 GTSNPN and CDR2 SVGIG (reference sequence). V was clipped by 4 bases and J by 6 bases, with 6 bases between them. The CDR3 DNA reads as TGTGCCTGGAAAACAGATGGCTACACCTTC. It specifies CAWKTDGYTF.